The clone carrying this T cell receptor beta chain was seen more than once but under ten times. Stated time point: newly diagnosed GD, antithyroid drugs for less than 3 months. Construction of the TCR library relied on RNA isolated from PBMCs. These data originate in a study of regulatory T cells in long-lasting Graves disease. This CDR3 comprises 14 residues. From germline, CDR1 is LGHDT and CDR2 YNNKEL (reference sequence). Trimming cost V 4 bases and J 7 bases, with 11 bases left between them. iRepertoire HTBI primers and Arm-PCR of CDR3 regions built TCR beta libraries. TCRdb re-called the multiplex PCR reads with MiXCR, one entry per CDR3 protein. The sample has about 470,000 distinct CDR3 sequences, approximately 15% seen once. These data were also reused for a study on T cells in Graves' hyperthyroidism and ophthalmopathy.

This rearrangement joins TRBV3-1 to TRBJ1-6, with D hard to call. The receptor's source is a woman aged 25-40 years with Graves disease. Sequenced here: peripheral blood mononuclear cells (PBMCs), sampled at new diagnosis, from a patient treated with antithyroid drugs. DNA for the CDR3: TGTGCCAGCAGCCCCCGCAGTAACAATTCACCCCTCCACTTT. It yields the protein CASSPRSNNSPLHF.